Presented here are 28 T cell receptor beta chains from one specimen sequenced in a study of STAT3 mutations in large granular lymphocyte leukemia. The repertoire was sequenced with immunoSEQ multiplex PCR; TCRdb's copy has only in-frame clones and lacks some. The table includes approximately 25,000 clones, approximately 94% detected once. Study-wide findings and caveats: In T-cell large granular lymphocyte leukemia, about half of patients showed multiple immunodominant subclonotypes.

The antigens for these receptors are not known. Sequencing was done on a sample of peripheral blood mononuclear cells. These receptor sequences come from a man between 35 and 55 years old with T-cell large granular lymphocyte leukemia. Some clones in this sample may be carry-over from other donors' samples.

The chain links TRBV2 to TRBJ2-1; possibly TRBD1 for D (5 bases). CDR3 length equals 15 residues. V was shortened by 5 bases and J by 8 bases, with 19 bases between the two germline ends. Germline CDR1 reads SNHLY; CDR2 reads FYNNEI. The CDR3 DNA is TGTGCCAGCAGTAAAGACAGTCTCGTGGTTGATGAGCAGTTCTTC. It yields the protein CASSKDSLVVDEQFF.

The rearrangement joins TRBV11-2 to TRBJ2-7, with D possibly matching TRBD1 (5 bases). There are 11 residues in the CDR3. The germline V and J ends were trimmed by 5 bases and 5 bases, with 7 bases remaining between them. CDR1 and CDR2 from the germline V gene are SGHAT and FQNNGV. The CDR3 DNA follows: TGTGCCAGCAGCAGGGGTAACGAGCAGTACTTC. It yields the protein CASSRGNEQYF.

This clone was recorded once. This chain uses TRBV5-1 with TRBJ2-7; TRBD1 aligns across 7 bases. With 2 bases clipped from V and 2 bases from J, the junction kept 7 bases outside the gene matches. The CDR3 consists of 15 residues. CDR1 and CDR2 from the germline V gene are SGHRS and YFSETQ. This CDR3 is CASSFGDGTAYEQYF. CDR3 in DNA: TGCGCCAGCAGCTTTGGAGATGGGACAGCCTACGAGCAGTACTTC.

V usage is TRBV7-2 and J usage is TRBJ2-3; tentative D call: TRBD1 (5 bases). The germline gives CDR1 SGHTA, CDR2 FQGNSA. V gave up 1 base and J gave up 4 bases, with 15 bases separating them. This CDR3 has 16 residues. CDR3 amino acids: CASSLGVGRVSDTQYF. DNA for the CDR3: TGTGCCAGCAGCTTAGGGGTCGGCAGGGTATCAGATACGCAGTATTTT.

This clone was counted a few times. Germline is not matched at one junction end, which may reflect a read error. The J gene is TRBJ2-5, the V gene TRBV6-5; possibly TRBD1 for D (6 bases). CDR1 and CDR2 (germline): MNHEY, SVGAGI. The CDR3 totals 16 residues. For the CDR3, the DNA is TGTGCCAGCAGTAACTCAATGACAGGTCGAGTAGAGACCCAGTACTTC. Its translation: CASSNSMTGRVETQYF.

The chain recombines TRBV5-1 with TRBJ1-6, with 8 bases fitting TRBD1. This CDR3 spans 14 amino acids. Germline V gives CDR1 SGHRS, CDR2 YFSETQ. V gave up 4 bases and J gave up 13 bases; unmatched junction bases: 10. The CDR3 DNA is TGCGCCAGCAGCCCCACAGGGGGGGTTAATCCCCTCCACTTT. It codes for CASSPTGGVNPLHF.

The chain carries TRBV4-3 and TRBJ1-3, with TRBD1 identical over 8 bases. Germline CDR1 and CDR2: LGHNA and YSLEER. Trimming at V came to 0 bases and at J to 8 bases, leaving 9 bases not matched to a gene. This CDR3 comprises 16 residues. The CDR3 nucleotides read TGCGCCAGCAGCCAAGATTGGGCAGGGGGCATGGACACCATATATTTT. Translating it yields CASSQDWAGGMDTIYF.

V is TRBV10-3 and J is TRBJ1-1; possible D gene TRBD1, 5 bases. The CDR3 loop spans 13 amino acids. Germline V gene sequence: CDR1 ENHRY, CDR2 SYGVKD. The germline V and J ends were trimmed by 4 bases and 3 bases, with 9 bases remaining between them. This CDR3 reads CAISVRVDTEAFF. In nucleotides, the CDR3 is TGTGCCATCAGTGTCAGGGTTGACACTGAAGCTTTCTTT.

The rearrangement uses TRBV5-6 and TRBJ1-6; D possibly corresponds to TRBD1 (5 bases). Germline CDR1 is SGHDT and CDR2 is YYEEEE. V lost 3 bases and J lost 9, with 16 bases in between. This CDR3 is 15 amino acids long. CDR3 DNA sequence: TGTGCCAGCAGCTCGGTGGGACCAGTGAGTTCACCCCTCCACTTT. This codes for CASSSVGPVSSPLHF. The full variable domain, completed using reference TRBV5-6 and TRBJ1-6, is DAGVTQSPTHLIKTRGQQVTLRCSPKSGHDTVSWYQQALGQGPQFIFQYYEEEERQRGNFPDRFSGHQFPNYSSELNVNALLLGDSALYLCASSSVGPVSSPLHFGNGTRLTVT.

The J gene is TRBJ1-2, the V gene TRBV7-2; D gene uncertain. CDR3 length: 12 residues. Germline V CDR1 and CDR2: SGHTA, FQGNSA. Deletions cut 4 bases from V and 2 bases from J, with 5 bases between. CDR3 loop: CASSSKNYGYTF. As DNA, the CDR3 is TGTGCCAGCAGCTCTAAAAACTATGGCTACACCTTC. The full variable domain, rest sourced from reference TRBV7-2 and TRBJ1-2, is GAGVSQSPSNKVTEKGKDVELRCDPISGHTALYWYRQSLGQGLEFLIYFQGNSAPDKSGLPSDRFSAERTGGSVSTLTIQRTQQEDSAVYLCASSSKNYGYTFGSGTRLTVV.

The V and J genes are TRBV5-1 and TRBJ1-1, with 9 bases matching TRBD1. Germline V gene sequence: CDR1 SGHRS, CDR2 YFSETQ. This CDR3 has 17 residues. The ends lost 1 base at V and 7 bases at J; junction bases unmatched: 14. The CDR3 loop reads CASSLKGQGTPEVEAFF. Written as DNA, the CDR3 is TGCGCCAGCAGCTTGAAAGGACAGGGGACCCCAGAAGTTGAAGCTTTCTTT. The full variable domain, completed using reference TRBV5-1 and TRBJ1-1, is KAGVTQTPRYLIKTRGQQVTLSCSPISGHRSVSWYQQTPGQGLQFLFEYFSETQRNKGNFPGRFSGRQFSNSRSEMNVSTLELGDSALYLCASSLKGQGTPEVEAFFGQGTRLTVV.

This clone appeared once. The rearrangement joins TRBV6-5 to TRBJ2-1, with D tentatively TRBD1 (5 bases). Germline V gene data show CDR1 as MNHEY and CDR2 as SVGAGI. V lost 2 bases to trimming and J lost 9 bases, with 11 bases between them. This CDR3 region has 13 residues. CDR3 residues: CASSYSGAGEQFF. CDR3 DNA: TGTGCCAGCAGTTACAGTGGGGCCGGTGAGCAGTTCTTC.

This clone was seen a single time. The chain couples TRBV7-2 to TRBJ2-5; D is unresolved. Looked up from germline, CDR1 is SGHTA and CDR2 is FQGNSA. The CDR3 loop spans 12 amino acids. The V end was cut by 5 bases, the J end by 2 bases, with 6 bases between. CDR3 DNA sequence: TGTGCCAGCAGCCGGCCACAAGAGACCCAGTACTTC. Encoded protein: CASSRPQETQYF.

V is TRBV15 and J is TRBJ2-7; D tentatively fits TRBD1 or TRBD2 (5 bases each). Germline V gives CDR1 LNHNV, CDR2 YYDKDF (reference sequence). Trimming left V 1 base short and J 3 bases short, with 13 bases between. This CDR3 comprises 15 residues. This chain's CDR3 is CATSRGGEPNYEQYF. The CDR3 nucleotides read TGTGCCACCAGCAGAGGAGGGGAACCGAACTACGAGCAGTACTTC.

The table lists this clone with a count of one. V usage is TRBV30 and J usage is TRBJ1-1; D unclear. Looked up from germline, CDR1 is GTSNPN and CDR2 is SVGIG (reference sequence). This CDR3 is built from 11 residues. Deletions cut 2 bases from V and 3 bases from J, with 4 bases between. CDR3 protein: CAWSSDTEAFF. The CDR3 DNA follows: TGTGCCTGGAGTTCAGACACTGAAGCTTTCTTT.

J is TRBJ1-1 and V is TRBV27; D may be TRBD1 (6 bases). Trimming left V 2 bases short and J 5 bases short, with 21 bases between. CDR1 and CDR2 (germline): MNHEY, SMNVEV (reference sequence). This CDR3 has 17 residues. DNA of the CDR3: TGTGCCAGCAGTTTAGTTCCCCCTGGGGGGGGGCATACTGAAGCTTTCTTT. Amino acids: CASSLVPPGGGHTEAFF.

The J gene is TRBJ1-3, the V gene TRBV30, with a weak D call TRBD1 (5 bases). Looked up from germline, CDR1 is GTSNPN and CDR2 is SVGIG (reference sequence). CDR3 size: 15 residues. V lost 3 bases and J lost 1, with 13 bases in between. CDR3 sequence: CAWRGRGVSGNTIYF. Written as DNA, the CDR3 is TGTGCCTGGAGAGGGAGGGGAGTTTCTGGAAACACCATATATTTT.

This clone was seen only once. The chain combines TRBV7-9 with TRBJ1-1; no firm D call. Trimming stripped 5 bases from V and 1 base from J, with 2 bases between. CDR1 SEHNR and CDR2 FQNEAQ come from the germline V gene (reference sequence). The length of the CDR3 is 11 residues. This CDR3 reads CASSRNTEAFF. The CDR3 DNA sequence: TGTGCCAGCAGCAGGAACACTGAAGCTTTCTTT.

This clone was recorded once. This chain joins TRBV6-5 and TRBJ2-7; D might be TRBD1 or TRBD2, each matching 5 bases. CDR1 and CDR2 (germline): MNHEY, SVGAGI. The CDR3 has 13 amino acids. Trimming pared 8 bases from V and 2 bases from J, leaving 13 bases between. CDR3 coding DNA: TGTGCCAGCCGCCGGGACGGACCCTACGAGCAGTACTTC. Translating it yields CASRRDGPYEQYF.

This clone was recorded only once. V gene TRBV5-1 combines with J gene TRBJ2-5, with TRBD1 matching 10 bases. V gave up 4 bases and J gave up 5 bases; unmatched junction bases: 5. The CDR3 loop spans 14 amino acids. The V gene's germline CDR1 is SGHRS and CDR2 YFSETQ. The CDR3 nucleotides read TGCGCCAGCAGCAGGGGACAGGGGTGGGAGACCCAGTACTTC. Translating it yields CASSRGQGWETQYF. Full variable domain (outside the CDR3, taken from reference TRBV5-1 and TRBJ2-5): KAGVTQTPRYLIKTRGQQVTLSCSPISGHRSVSWYQQTPGQGLQFLFEYFSETQRNKGNFPGRFSGRQFSNSRSEMNVSTLELGDSALYLCASSRGQGWETQYFGPGTRLLVL.

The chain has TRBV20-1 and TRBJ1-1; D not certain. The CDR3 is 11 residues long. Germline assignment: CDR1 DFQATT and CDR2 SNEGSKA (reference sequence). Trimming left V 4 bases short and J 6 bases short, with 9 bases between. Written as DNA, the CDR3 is TGCAGTGCTAATCAGGTGTCTGAAGCTTTCTTT. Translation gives CSANQVSEAFF.

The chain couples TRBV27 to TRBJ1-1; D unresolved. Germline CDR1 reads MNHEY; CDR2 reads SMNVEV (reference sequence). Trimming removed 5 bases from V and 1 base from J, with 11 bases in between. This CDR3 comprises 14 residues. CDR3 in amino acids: CASSARGWNTEAFF. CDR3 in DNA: TGTGCCAGCAGTGCCCGGGGTTGGAACACTGAAGCTTTCTTT.

CDR3 in DNA: TGTGCCAGCTCACCCCAACGGGTGAGCACAGATACGCAGTATTTT. This encodes CASSPQRVSTDTQYF. The V and J genes are TRBV18 and TRBJ2-3; unclear D gene. There are 15 residues in the CDR3. The V end was cut by 3 bases, the J end by 0 bases, with 10 bases between. Germline V gene data show CDR1 as KGHSH and CDR2 as LQKENI.

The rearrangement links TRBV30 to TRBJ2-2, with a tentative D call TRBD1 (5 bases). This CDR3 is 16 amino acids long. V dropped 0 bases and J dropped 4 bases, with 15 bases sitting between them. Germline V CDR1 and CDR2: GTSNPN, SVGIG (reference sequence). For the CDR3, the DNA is TGTGCCTGGAGTGTATTGGGGCAGGTTTTCACCGGGGAGCTGTTTTTT. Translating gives CAWSVLGQVFTGELFF.

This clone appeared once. CDR3 protein: CASSLAGGFDEQFF. The CDR3 nucleotides read TGTGCCAGCAGCTTAGCGGGGGGATTCGATGAGCAGTTCTTC. The chain joins TRBV7-2 to TRBJ2-1, with a possible D match to TRBD2 (6 bases). The CDR3 contains 14 residues. Germline CDR1 and CDR2: SGHTA and FQGNSA. Trimming took off 0 bases at V and 8 bases at J, with 11 bases between the two ends.

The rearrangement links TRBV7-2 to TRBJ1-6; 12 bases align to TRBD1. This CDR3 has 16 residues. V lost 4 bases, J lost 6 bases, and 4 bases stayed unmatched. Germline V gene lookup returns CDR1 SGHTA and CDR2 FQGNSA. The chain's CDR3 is CASSSRDRGPNSPLHF. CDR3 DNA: TGTGCCAGCAGCTCCCGGGACAGGGGGCCTAATTCACCCCTCCACTTT.

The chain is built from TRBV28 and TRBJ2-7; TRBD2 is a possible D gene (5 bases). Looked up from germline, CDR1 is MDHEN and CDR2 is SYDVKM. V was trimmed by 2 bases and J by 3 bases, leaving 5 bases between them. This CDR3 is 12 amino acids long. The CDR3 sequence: CASSLSGYEQYF. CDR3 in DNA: TGTGCCAGCAGTTTAAGCGGCTACGAGCAGTACTTC.

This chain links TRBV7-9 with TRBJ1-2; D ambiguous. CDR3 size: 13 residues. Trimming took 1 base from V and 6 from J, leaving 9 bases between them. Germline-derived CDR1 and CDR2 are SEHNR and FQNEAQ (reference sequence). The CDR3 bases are TGTGCCAGCAGCTTAGGCACAGATAATGGCTACACCTTC. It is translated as CASSLGTDNGYTF.